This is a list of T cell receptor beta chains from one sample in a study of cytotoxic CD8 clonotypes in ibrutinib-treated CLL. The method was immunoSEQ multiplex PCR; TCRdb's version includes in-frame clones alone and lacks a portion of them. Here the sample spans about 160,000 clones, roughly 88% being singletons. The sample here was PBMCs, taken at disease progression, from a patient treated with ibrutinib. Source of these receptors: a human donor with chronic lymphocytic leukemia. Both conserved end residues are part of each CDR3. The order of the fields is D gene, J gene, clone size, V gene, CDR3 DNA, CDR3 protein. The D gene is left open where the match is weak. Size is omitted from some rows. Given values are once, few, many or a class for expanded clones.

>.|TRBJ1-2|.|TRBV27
TGTGCCAGCAGTTTATTAGCGAACGGATTATATGGCTACACCTTC
CASSLLANGLYGYTF
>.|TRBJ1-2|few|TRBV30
TGTGCCTGGAGTGTACGGGGGCTAAGAGCCATTAACTATGGCTACACCTTC
CAWSVRGLRAINYGYTF
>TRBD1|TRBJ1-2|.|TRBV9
TGTGCCAGCAGCGACCGACAGGGGGCTGATGGCTACACCTTC
CASSDRQGADGYTF
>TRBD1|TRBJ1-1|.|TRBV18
TGTGCCAGCTCACGAACTGACAGGGACACTGAAGCTTTCTTT
CASSRTDRDTEAFF
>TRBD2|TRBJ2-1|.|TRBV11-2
TGTGCCAGCAGCCCAGGAGCGGGAGGGTACAATGAGCAGTTCTTC
CASSPGAGGYNEQFF
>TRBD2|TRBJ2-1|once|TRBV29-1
TGCAGCGCCCGATGGGCGGGGGGCTCCTACAATGAGCAGTTCTTC
CSARWAGGSYNEQFF
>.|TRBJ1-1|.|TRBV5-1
TGCGCCAGCAGCGGCCTTAGGGGGTTACGGACTGAAGCTTTCTTT
CASSGLRGLRTEAFF
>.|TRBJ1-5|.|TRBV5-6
TGTGCCAGCAGCTTGCGGTCGGGGGTAGCGAATCAGCCCCAGCATTTT
CASSLRSGVANQPQHF
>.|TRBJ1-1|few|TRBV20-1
TGCAGTGCTAGTAAGTCTGAAGCTTTCTTT
CSASKSEAFF
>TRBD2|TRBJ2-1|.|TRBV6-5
TGTGCCAGCAGTTACCGGGGGGACCTGGGTGAGCAGTTCTTC
CASSYRGDLGEQFF
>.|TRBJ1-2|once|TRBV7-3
TGTGCCAGCAGCCCGGGCGTAGGGGTCGGCTACACCTTC
CASSPGVGVGYTF
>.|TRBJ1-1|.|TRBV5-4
TGTGCCAGCAGCCCCCGGGGGGGTGGCACTGAAGCTTTCTTT
CASSPRGGGTEAFF
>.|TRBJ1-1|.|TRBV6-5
TGTGCCAGCAGTTACCTCACCGGGGGCACTGAAGCTTTCTTT
CASSYLTGGTEAFF
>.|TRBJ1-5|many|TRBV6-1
TGTGCCAGCAGTGAAGGGAACGCTAATCAGCCCCAGCATTTT
CASSEGNANQPQHF
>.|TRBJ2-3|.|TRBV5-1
TGCGCCAGCAGCCCCGGCAGGGAAGCTAGCACAGATACGCAGTATTTT
CASSPGREASTDTQYF
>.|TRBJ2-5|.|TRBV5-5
TGTGCCAGCAGTTTGTACTCGGGGCGGGAGACCCAGTACTTC
CASSLYSGRETQYF
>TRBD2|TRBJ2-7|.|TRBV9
TGTGCCAGCAGCGTAGGAGGGAGGGCCGCCTACGAGCAGTACTTC
CASSVGGRAAYEQYF
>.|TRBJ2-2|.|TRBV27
TGTGCCAGCAGTAGGGGGGGGCAGGGGTACACCGGGGAGCTGTTTTTT
CASSRGGQGYTGELFF
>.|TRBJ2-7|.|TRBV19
TGTGCCAGTAGTACTTCGACAGGACGACCCTACGAGCAGTACTTC
CASSTSTGRPYEQYF
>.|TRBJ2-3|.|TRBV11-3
TGTGCCAGCAGCCCCCTCGGAGACATCGTGGCGGTAACAGATACGCAGTATTTT
CASSPLGDIVAVTDTQYF
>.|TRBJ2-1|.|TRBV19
TGTGCCAGTAGGCACTACGGCGCTTCGGAGCAGTTCTTC
CASRHYGASEQFF
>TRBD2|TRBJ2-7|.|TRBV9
TGTGCCAGCAGCGTAGTGCCGGGAGGGGCCTACGAGCAGTACTTC
CASSVVPGGAYEQYF
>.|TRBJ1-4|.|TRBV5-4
TGTGCCAGCAGCTTGCGCGAGGGTAATGAAAAACTGTTTTTT
CASSLREGNEKLFF
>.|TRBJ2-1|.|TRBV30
TGTGCCTCTAACCCCCTTGGAGGGACCTACAATGAGCAGTTCTTC
CASNPLGGTYNEQFF
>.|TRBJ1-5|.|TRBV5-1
TGCGCCAGCAGCTTGACGGGGAGGGTCGATCAGCCCCAGCATTTT
CASSLTGRVDQPQHF
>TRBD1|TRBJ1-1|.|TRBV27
TGTGCCAGCACCCAAAGACAGGGGTTGAACACTGAAGCTTTCTTT
CASTQRQGLNTEAFF
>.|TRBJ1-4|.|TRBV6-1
TGTGCCAGCAGTGAAATACGCCGAACTAATGAAAAACTGTTTTTT
CASSEIRRTNEKLFF
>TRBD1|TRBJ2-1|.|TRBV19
TGTGCCAGTAGTATCCGACAGGGCTCCTACAATGAGCAGTTCTTC
CASSIRQGSYNEQFF
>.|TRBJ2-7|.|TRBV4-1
TGCGCCAGCAGCCAAGATGGCAGGGGTGACCACGAGCAGTACTTC
CASSQDGRGDHEQYF
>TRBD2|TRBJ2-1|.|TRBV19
TGTGCCAGTAGTATTGAGGGCCCAGCCGGGAGGGGGAATGAGCAGTTCTTC
CASSIEGPAGRGNEQFF
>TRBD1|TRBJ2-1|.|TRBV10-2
TGCGCCAGCAGTGAGCCTAACCGGGACAGGGGATCCTACAATGAGCAGTTCTTC
CASSEPNRDRGSYNEQFF
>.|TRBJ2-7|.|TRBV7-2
TGTGCCAGCAGCGGTACAGGGAGCCTCTCCTACGAGCAGTACTTC
CASSGTGSLSYEQYF
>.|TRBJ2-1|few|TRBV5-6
TGTGCCAGCAGCTGGGGCCAGGGAGGAGAGCAGTTCTTC
CASSWGQGGEQFF
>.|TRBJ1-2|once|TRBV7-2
TGTGCCAGCAGCCAAGGCGGAGGTCGAGGATTTGGCTATGGCTACACCTTC
CASSQGGGRGFGYGYTF
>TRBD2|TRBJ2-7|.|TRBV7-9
TGTGCCAGCAGCCCGACTAGCGGGAGAACTTACGAGCAGTACTTC
CASSPTSGRTYEQYF
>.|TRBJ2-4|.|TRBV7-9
TGTGCCAGCACCCCCGCAGGATTTTATTCTACCAAAAACATTCAGTACTTC
CASTPAGFYSTKNIQYF
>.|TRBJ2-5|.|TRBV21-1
TGTGCCAGCAGCACAGGACGGGGGGACCAAGAGACCCAGTACTTC
CASSTGRGDQETQYF
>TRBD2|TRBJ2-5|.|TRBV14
TGTGCCAGCAGCCAAGGACCAGGACTAGCGGTTCGGGAGACCCAGTACTTC
CASSQGPGLAVRETQYF
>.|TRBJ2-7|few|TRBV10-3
TGTGCCATCAGTGATGAGGGGGGAGTGACCTACGAGCAGTACTTC
CAISDEGGVTYEQYF
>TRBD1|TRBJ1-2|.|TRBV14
TGTGCCAGCAGTCTGAACGACAGGGCGGGCTACACCTTC
CASSLNDRAGYTF
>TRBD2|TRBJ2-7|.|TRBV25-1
TGTGCCAGCAGAACGGGACTAGCGGGAGTTTATAACGAGCAGTACTTC
CASRTGLAGVYNEQYF
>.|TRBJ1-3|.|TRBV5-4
TGTGCCAGCAGCTTTAGCACAGGGAAGGCTGGAAACACCATATATTTT
CASSFSTGKAGNTIYF